This entry lists 26 T cell receptor beta chains sequenced from one sample in a study of molecular identifiers for immune sequencing clone quantification. Each CDR3 protein gets one entry after TCRdb re-called the PCR reads with MiXCR. Seen here are some 680,000 distinct CDR3 sequences, 25% observed once, and the top ten hold about 0.84%. Sequencing was performed on naive CD8+ T cells from blood, with Jurkat cell RNA spiked in. Subset of the sample: FACS-sorted CD8+CD4-CCR7+CD45RA+ naive T cells. These receptors were collected from a human donor in good health. Some libraries in this study had Jurkat cell RNA spiked in.

In this sample, this clonotype turned up a few times. The chain combines TRBV28 with TRBJ2-7; the D gene is possibly TRBD1 (5 bases). The CDR3 totals 12 residues. The ends were cut back, 5 bases at V and 4 bases at J, with 9 bases in the middle. Germline V gene lookup returns CDR1 MDHEN and CDR2 SYDVKM. CDR3 sequence reads: CASSNRYYEQYF. For the CDR3, the DNA is TGTGCCAGCAGTAACAGGTATTACGAGCAGTACTTC.

This chain joins TRBV27 and TRBJ2-5; tentatively, D is TRBD1 or TRBD2 (6 bases each). V lost 2 bases, J lost 0 bases, and 13 bases lay in between. CDR1 and CDR2 (germline): MNHEY, SMNVEV (reference sequence). This CDR3 has 16 residues. Here the CDR3 reads CASSLLGGRYQETQYF. For the CDR3, the DNA is TGTGCCAGCAGTTTACTGGGGGGCCGATACCAAGAGACCCAGTACTTC.

This clonotype has just one count. Given the absence of the conserved phenylalanine or tryptophan at the CDR3 end, a read error is likely. This chain joins TRBV9 and TRBJ1-5, with D unclear. This CDR3 spans 15 amino acids. Germline lookup yields CDR1 SGDLS and CDR2 YYNGEE. As DNA, the CDR3 is TGTGCCAGCAGCGCAGGAGGAGGGTTGAATCAGCGCCAGCATGTA. It translates to CASSAGGGLNQRQHV.

This clonotype was observed many times. The gene calls are TRBV5-5 and TRBJ1-1; D uncertain. V was trimmed by 1 base and J by 4 bases, leaving 5 bases between them. Germline CDR1 reads SGHKS; CDR2 reads YYEKEE (reference sequence). This CDR3 is built from 12 residues. Here the CDR3 reads CASSLTTTEAFF. CDR3 DNA: TGTGCCAGCAGCTTGACGACCACTGAAGCTTTCTTT.

The gene calls are TRBV7-9 and TRBJ1-4; D possibly corresponds to TRBD1 (5 bases). Trimming shortened V by 5 bases and J by 7 bases, and 23 bases separated the two germline ends. Germline V gene sequence: CDR1 SEHNR, CDR2 FQNEAQ (reference sequence). The CDR3 consists of 17 residues. The CDR3 region has the DNA TGTGCCAGCAGCCCTCATTTGGGGCCGGCATCTAGTGAAAAACTGTTTTTT. Translated: CASSPHLGPASSEKLFF.

This clonotype was recorded at least ten times. This chain connects TRBV27 to TRBJ2-7; D is ambiguous. V dropped 2 bases and J dropped 3 bases, with 11 bases sitting between them. CDR1 and CDR2 (germline): MNHEY, SMNVEV (reference sequence). The CDR3 runs 14 residues. For the CDR3, the DNA is TGTGCCAGCAGTTTAGGGCAGAGGTTCTACGAGCAGTACTTC. It translates to CASSLGQRFYEQYF.

Ten or more counts support this clonotype. The J gene is TRBJ2-3, the V gene TRBV7-6, with 11 bases matching TRBD1. CDR3 length: 14 residues. Trimming at V came to 5 bases and at J to 6 bases, leaving 4 bases not matched to a gene. Germline loops: CDR1 SGHVS, CDR2 FNYEAQ. The CDR3 loop is CASSTGQGVDTQYF. The CDR3 bases are TGTGCCAGCAGCACGGGACAGGGGGTTGATACGCAGTATTTT.

J is TRBJ2-7 and V is TRBV28; 9 bases match TRBD2. Germline V CDR1 and CDR2: MDHEN, SYDVKM. The J segment lost 0 bases and the V segment lost 6 bases, leaving 6 bases of the junction unmatched. The CDR3 contains 15 residues. The chain's CDR3 is CASRRTSGRSYEQYF. CDR3 DNA: TGTGCCAGCAGGCGCACTAGCGGGCGCTCCTACGAGCAGTACTTC.

In regard to this clonotype: With a much larger clone just one base away, this may be a read error. The chain carries TRBV27 and TRBJ1-1; 7 bases fit TRBD1. J was trimmed by 7 bases and V by 1 base; bases with no gene match: 9. CDR1 and CDR2 from the germline V gene are MNHEY and SMNVEV (reference sequence). The CDR3 runs to 15 residues. CDR3 bases: TGTGCCAGCAGTTTATGGGGCGACAGGGAAAATGAAGCTTTCTTT. Protein: CASSLWGDRENEAFF.

The count of this clonotype is one. CDR3 residues: CAPTNRASYNEQFF. CDR3 in DNA: TGTGCCCCAACCAACAGGGCTTCATACAATGAGCAGTTCTTC. The rearrangement links TRBV30 to TRBJ2-1; weak D call: TRBD1 (6 bases). Trimming took off 8 bases at V and 4 bases at J, with 18 bases between the two ends. Germline CDR1 is GTSNPN and CDR2 is SVGIG (reference sequence). The CDR3 is made up of 14 amino acids.

In its sample, this clonotype was seen a few times. The V call is TRBV20-1, the J call TRBJ2-7, with D perhaps TRBD2 (5 bases). Trimming removed 0 bases at V and 4 bases at J, with 16 bases between. Per the germline V gene, CDR1 is DFQATT and CDR2 is SNEGSKA (reference sequence). The length of the CDR3 is 15 residues. CDR3 residues: CSARELTREMYEQYF. DNA of the CDR3: TGCAGTGCTAGAGAACTGACAAGGGAGATGTACGAGCAGTACTTC.

This clonotype occurred a few times. This chain joins TRBV7-2 and TRBJ2-1; TRBD2 matches at 8 bases. The V segment lost 6 bases and the J segment 7 bases; nucleotides outside the gene matches: 11. CDR3 length: 15 residues. Germline lookup yields CDR1 SGHTA and CDR2 FQGNSA. The DNA of the CDR3 is TGTGCCAGCAGGCCTTTTGTCGGGGGGGTGAATGAGCAGTTCTTC. Encoded protein: CASRPFVGGVNEQFF.

This clonotype has at least ten counts. The chain recombines TRBV7-2 with TRBJ2-7; 13 bases fit TRBD2. The CDR3 has 15 amino acids. V shed 5 bases, J shed 5 bases, and the junction held 6 bases outside the gene matches. Germline V gene data show CDR1 as SGHTA and CDR2 as FQGNSA. CDR3 residues: CASSRWTSGSHEQYF. CDR3 nucleotides: TGTGCCAGCAGCCGTTGGACTAGCGGGAGCCACGAGCAGTACTTC.

About this clonotype: With a much larger clone just one base away, this may be a read error. The chain's CDR3 is CASRGGAGNTEAFF. CDR3 coding DNA: TGTGCCAGCAGGGGAGGGGCGGGAAACACTGAAGCTTTCTTT. This chain joins TRBV27 and TRBJ1-1; a possible D gene is TRBD1 (5 bases). The germline CDR1 and CDR2 sequences are MNHEY and SMNVEV (reference sequence). This CDR3 has 14 residues. V was trimmed by 6 bases and J by 2 bases, leaving 13 bases between them.

This clonotype was detected many times. V and J are TRBV4-3 and TRBJ1-1; a weak D match, TRBD1 (6 bases). V shed 0 bases and J shed 4 bases, with 15 bases lying between them. Germline V gives CDR1 LGHNA, CDR2 YSLEER. The CDR3 contains 16 residues. The DNA of the CDR3 is TGCGCCAGCAGCCAAGACGGGGGGCCGGCTAGCACTGAAGCTTTCTTT. This gives the protein CASSQDGGPASTEAFF.

The gene calls are TRBV12-3 or TRBV12-4 and TRBJ2-6; perhaps TRBD2 as D (5 bases). The CDR3 sequence is 17 residues long. The ends were cut back, 5 bases at V and 0 bases at J, with 14 bases in the middle. CDR3 sequence: CASSPPGVGSGANVLTF. The CDR3 DNA sequence: TGTGCCAGCAGTCCCCCCGGGGTCGGCTCTGGGGCCAACGTCCTGACTTTC.

This clonotype occurred many times. This chain joins TRBV20-1 and TRBJ2-7; 12 nucleotides agree with TRBD2. The CDR3 loop spans 17 amino acids. V was clipped by 1 base and J by 0 bases; unmatched bases: 7. CDR1 and CDR2 (germline): DFQATT, SNEGSKA (reference sequence). The CDR3 region is CSARASGTSGYSYEQYF. The DNA for the CDR3 is TGCAGTGCTAGAGCCAGCGGGACTAGCGGGTACTCCTACGAGCAGTACTTC.

Worth noting for this clonotype: Possible read error: a much larger clone is one base away. The CDR3 ends on some other residue instead of the conserved phenylalanine or tryptophan, so this is likely a read error. The J gene is TRBJ1-5, the V gene TRBV28; D call uncertain. Trimming stripped 6 bases from V and 8 bases from J, with 20 bases between. The CDR3 spans 15 residues. The V gene's germline CDR1 is MDHEN and CDR2 SYDVKM. The CDR3 loop is CASRRMMNPLEPQHS. The CDR3 DNA is TGTGCCAGCAGGAGGATGATGAACCCCTTGGAGCCCCAGCATTCT.

As to this clonotype: With a much larger clone just one base away, this may be a read error. This chain uses TRBV7-2 with TRBJ1-4; D perhaps matches TRBD1 (5 bases). Germline assignment: CDR1 SGHTA and CDR2 FQGNSA. This CDR3 contains 16 residues. CDR3 loop: CASSSFPTATNEKPFF. In DNA, the CDR3 is TGTGCCAGCAGCTCATTCCCGACAGCAACTAATGAAAAACCGTTTTTT.

This clonotype turned up a few times. The chain is built from TRBV19 and TRBJ1-1; D gene uncertain. Germline V gene sequence: CDR1 LNHDA, CDR2 SQIVND (reference sequence). Trimming removed 5 bases from V and 2 bases from J, with 9 bases in between. The CDR3 contains 13 residues. The CDR3 DNA follows: TGTGCCAGTAGTCCCTTTACCAACACTGAAGCTTTCTTT. The encoded protein is CASSPFTNTEAFF.

The J gene is TRBJ2-3, the V gene TRBV3-1; D may be TRBD1 or TRBD2 (5 bases each). Germline CDR1 and CDR2: LGHDT and YNNKEL (reference sequence). This CDR3 region has 18 residues. The V end was cut by 2 bases, the J end by 4 bases, with 22 bases between. This chain's CDR3 is CASSQRKFLRGPADTQYF. The CDR3 DNA reads as TGTGCCAGCAGCCAACGAAAATTCTTGAGGGGACCCGCAGATACGCAGTATTTT.

The J gene is TRBJ2-2, the V gene TRBV20-1, with D hard to call. Germline CDR1 is DFQATT and CDR2 is SNEGSKA (reference sequence). V lost 0 bases and J 3 bases, leaving 17 bases between the germline ends. This CDR3 spans 17 amino acids. The CDR3 sequence: CSARDSVRARYTGELFF. CDR3 sequence (DNA): TGCAGTGCTAGAGATAGTGTTCGGGCCAGGTACACCGGGGAGCTGTTTTTT.

This rearrangement joins TRBV27 to TRBJ2-7; 8 nucleotides agree with TRBD1. Germline V gene lookup returns CDR1 MNHEY and CDR2 SMNVEV (reference sequence). The V gene end was trimmed by 1 base and the J gene end by 5 bases; junction bases not matched to a gene: 4. CDR3 size: 14 residues. CDR3 residues: CASSLYRGDNEQYF. The DNA for the CDR3 is TGTGCCAGCAGTTTATACAGGGGGGACAACGAGCAGTACTTC.

A word on this clonotype: This could be a read error, since a much larger clone is one nucleotide away. The chain carries TRBV12-5 and TRBJ1-1, with D possibly being TRBD1 (5 bases). This CDR3 contains 13 residues. CDR1 is LGHNT, CDR2 FRNRAP, per germline. V lost 4 bases and J lost 5, with 11 bases in between. This chain's CDR3 is CASGCVAGTEAFF. The CDR3 bases are TGTGCTAGTGGTTGTGTCGCAGGGACTGAAGCTTTCTTT. Full variable domain (missing parts from reference TRBV12-5 and TRBJ1-1): DARVTQTPRHKVTEMGQEVTMRCQPILGHNTVFWYRQTMMQGLELLAYFRNRAPLDDSGMPKDRFSAEMPDATLATLKIQPSEPRDSAVYFCASGCVAGTEAFFGQGTRLTVV.

There are many counts of this clonotype. The chain recombines TRBV28 with TRBJ2-6; D not resolved. In germline, CDR1 is MDHEN, CDR2 SYDVKM. The V end was cut by 5 bases, the J end by 0 bases, with 17 bases between. The CDR3 totals 18 residues. CDR3 sequence (DNA): TGTGCCAGCAGTACCCCTGAAGCGCTCAACTCTGGGGCCAACGTCCTGACTTTC. It yields the protein CASSTPEALNSGANVLTF.

This clonotype was detected many times. The chain links TRBV12-3 or TRBV12-4 to TRBJ2-7; TRBD2 aligns across 7 bases. This CDR3 has 14 residues. J lost 1 base, V lost 1 base, and 1 base had no gene match. The CDR3 loop reads CASSLGRESYEQYF. In nucleotides, the CDR3 is TGTGCCAGCAGTTTAGGGCGGGAGTCCTACGAGCAGTACTTC.